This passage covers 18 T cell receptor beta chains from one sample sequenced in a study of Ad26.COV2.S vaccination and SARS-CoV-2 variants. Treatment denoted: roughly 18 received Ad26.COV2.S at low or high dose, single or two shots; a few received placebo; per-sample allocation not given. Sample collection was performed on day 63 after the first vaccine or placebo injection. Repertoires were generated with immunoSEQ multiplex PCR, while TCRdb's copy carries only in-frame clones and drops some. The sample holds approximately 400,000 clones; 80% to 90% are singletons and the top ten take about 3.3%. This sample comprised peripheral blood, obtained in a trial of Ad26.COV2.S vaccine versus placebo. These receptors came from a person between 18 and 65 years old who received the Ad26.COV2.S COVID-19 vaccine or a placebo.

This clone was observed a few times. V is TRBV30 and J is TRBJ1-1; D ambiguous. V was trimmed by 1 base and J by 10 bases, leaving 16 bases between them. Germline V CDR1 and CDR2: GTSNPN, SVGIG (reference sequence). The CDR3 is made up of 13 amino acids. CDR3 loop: CAWSGIFRTLAFF. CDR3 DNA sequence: TGTGCCTGGAGTGGGATTTTTCGGACCCTAGCTTTCTTT.

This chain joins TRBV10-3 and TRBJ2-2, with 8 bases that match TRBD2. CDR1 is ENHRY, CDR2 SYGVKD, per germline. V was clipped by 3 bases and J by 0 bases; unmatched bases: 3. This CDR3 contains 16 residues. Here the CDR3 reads CAISEKLAANTGELFF. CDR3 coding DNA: TGTGCCATCAGTGAAAAACTAGCGGCGAACACCGGGGAGCTGTTTTTT.

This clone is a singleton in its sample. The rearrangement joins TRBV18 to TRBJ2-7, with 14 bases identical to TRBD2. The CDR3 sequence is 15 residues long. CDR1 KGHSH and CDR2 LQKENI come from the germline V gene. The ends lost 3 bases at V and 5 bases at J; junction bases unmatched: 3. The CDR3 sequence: CASSPGTSGGDEQYF. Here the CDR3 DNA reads TGTGCCAGCTCACCCGGGACTAGCGGGGGAGACGAGCAGTACTTC.

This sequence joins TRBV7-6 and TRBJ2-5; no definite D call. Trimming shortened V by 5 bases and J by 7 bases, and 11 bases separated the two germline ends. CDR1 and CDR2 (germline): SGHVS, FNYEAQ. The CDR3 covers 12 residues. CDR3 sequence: CASSPPIGTQYF. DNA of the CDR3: TGTGCCAGCAGCCCCCCGATCGGGACCCAGTACTTC. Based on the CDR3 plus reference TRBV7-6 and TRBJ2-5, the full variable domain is GAGVSQSPRYKVTKRGQDVALRCDPISGHVSLYWYRQALGQGPEFLTYFNYEAQQDKSGLPNDRFSAERPEGSISTLTIQRTEQRDSAMYRCASSPPIGTQYFGPGTRLLVL.

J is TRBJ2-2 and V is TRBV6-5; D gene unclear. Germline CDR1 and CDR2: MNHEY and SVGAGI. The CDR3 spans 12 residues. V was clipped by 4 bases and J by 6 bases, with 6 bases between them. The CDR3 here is CASSSLAGELFF. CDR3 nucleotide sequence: TGTGCCAGCAGTTCACTCGCCGGGGAGCTGTTTTTT.

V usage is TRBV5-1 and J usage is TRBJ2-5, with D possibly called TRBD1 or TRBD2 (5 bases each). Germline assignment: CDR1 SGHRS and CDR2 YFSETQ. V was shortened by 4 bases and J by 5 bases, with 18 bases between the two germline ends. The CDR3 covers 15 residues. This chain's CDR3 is CASSNGTPRRETQYF. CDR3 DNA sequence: TGCGCCAGCAGCAATGGGACCCCCCGTCGGGAGACCCAGTACTTC.

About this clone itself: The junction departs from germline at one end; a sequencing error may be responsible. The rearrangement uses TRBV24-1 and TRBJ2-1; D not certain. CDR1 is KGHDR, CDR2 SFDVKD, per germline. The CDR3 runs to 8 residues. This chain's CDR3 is CATGEQFF. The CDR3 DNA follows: TGTGCCACCGGTGAGCAGTTCTTC.

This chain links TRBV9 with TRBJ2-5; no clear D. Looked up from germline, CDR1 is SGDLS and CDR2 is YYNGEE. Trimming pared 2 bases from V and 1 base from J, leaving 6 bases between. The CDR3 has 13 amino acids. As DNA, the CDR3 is TGTGCCAGCAGCGTGAACAGCCAAGAGACCCAGTACTTC. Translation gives CASSVNSQETQYF.

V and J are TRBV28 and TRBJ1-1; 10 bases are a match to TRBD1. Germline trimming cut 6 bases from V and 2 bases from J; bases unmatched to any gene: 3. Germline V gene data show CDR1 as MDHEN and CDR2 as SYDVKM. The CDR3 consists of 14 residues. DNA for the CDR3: TGTGCCAGCAGGACAGGGGGCCTTAACACTGAAGCTTTCTTT. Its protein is CASRTGGLNTEAFF.

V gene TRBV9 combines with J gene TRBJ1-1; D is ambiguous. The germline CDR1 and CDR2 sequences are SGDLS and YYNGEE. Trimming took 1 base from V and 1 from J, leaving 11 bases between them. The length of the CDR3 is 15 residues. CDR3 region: CASSVLEERNTEAFF. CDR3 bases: TGTGCCAGCAGCGTACTTGAGGAGCGGAACACTGAAGCTTTCTTT.

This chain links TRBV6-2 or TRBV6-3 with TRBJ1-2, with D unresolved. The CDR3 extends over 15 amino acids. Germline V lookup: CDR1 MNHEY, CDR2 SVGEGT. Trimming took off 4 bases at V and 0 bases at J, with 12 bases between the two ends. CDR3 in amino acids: CASSLQRTSNYGYTF. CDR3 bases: TGTGCCAGCAGTTTACAGCGGACCTCTAACTATGGCTACACCTTC.

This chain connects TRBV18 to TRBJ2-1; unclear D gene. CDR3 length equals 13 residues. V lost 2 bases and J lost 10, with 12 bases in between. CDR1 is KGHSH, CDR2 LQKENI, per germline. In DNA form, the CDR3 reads TGTGCCAGCTCACCATCCGTCCTGTTGGAGCAGTTCTTC. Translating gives CASSPSVLLEQFF.

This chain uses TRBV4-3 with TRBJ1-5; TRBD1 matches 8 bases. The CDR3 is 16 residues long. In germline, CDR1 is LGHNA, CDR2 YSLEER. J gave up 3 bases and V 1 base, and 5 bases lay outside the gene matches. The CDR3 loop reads CASSQASGGDNQPQHF. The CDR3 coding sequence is TGCGCCAGCAGCCAAGCGTCAGGGGGCGACAATCAGCCCCAGCATTTT.

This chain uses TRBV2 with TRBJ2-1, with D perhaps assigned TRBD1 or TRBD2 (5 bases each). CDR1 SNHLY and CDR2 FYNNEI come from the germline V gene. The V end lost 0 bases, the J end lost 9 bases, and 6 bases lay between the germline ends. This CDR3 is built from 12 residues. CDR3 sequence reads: CASSEAGAEQFF. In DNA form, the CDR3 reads TGTGCCAGCAGTGAAGCCGGGGCTGAGCAGTTCTTC. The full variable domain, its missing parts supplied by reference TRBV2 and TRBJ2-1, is EPEVTQTPSHQVTQMGQEVILRCVPISNHLYFYWYRQILGQKVEFLVSFYNNEISEKSEIFDDQFSVERPDGSNFTLKIRSTKLEDSAMYFCASSEAGAEQFFGPGTRLTVL.

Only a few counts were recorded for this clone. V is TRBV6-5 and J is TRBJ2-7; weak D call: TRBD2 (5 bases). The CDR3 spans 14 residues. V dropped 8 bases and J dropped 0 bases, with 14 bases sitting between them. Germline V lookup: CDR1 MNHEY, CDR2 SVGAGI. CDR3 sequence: CASALSGNSYEQYF. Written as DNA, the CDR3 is TGTGCCAGCGCGTTAAGCGGAAACTCCTACGAGCAGTACTTC.

The DNA of the CDR3 is TGTGCCAGCAGCTTGTCCCGTGCAGGATTCGATCAGCCCCAGCATTTT. Residues: CASSLSRAGFDQPQHF. The chain joins TRBV5-6 to TRBJ1-5; D call uncertain. Germline CDR1 and CDR2: SGHDT and YYEEEE. The CDR3 runs 16 residues. Trimming took 1 base from V and 5 from J, leaving 16 bases between them. The whole variable domain, filled in from reference TRBV5-6 and TRBJ1-5, reads DAGVTQSPTHLIKTRGQQVTLRCSPKSGHDTVSWYQQALGQGPQFIFQYYEEEERQRGNFPDRFSGHQFPNYSSELNVNALLLGDSALYLCASSLSRAGFDQPQHFGDGTRLSIL.

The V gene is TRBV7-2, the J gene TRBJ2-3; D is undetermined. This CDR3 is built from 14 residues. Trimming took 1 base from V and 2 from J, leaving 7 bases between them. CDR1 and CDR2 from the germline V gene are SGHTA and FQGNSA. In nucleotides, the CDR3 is TGTGCCAGCAGCTTAGGTCCTATCACAGATACGCAGTATTTT. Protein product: CASSLGPITDTQYF.

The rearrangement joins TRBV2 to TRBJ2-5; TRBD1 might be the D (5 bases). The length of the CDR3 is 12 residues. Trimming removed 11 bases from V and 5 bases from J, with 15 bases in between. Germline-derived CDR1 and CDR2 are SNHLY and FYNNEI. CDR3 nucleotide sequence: TGTGCCGGACAATCTGGAAGGGAGACCCAGTACTTC. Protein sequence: CAGQSGRETQYF.